Below, 11 T cell receptor beta chains from the same sample are listed, as sequenced in a study of cytotoxic CD8 clonotypes in ibrutinib-treated CLL. Assay used: immunoSEQ multiplex PCR; TCRdb lists only in-frame clones, some missing. Among fewer than 70,000 clones listed, roughly 70% were seen once. Sequenced material: PBMCs, taken after 12 months of ibrutinib treatment. These receptors were taken from a human donor with chronic lymphocytic leukemia.

V gene TRBV30 combines with J gene TRBJ2-5, with 11 bases lining up with TRBD2. The CDR3 sequence is 15 residues long. The ends lost 3 bases at V and 4 bases at J; junction bases unmatched: 7. Germline V gene lookup returns CDR1 GTSNPN and CDR2 SVGIG (reference sequence). CDR3 loop: CAWSQGLAGGETQYF. The CDR3 nucleotides read TGTGCCTGGAGCCAAGGACTAGCGGGCGGAGAGACCCAGTACTTC.

The rearrangement joins TRBV28 to TRBJ2-7; 7 nucleotides line up with TRBD1. CDR1 and CDR2 from the germline V gene are MDHEN and SYDVKM. V trimming: 2 bases; J trimming: 2 bases; junction bases outside the gene matches: 15. The CDR3 extends over 18 amino acids. CDR3 coding DNA: TGTGCCAGCAGTTTAGAGGTGACAGGGCCCATTTACCCCTACGAGCAGTACTTC. Translated: CASSLEVTGPIYPYEQYF.

The chain uses TRBV7-3 and TRBJ1-1, with 8 bases identical to TRBD1. Trimming at V came to 5 bases and at J to 4 bases, leaving 3 bases not matched to a gene. Germline V lookup: CDR1 SGHTA, CDR2 FQGTGA. This CDR3 region has 13 residues. CDR3: CASSPGGPTEAFF. The CDR3, as DNA: TGTGCCAGCAGCCCAGGGGGCCCCACTGAAGCTTTCTTT.

This chain uses TRBV6-1 with TRBJ2-7, with 7 bases lining up with TRBD2. In germline, CDR1 is MNHNS, CDR2 SASEGT. This CDR3 contains 15 residues. V was pared by 4 bases and J by 2 bases, with 8 bases of the junction left unmatched. The CDR3 protein is CASSVGGGVTYEQYF. The CDR3 coding sequence is TGTGCCAGCAGTGTCGGTGGGGGGGTAACCTACGAGCAGTACTTC.

V is TRBV7-9 and J is TRBJ2-7, with TRBD1 identical over 12 bases. Germline lookup yields CDR1 SEHNR and CDR2 FQNEAQ (reference sequence). The CDR3 runs 17 residues. With 0 bases clipped from V and 2 bases from J, the junction kept 5 bases outside the gene matches. The CDR3 coding sequence is TGTGCCAGCAGCTTAGCCGGGACAGGGGGCCTGACCTACGAGCAGTACTTC. It specifies CASSLAGTGGLTYEQYF.

V and J are TRBV7-6 and TRBJ2-1, with D perhaps TRBD1 or TRBD2 (6 bases each). Germline CDR1 reads SGHVS; CDR2 reads FNYEAQ. This CDR3 has 15 residues. V shed 1 base and J shed 9 bases, with 16 bases lying between them. For the CDR3, the DNA is TGTGCCAGCAGCTTAGTTGTAGCGGAGGGGGGTGAGCAGTTCTTC. This encodes CASSLVVAEGGEQFF.

This clone was observed once. This chain connects TRBV11-3 to TRBJ2-3; no reliable D call. The CDR3 has 13 residues. V was trimmed by 3 bases and J by 1 base, leaving 5 bases between them. Germline V gene lookup returns CDR1 SGHNT and CDR2 YENEEA. The CDR3 DNA reads TGTGCCAGCAGCTTCCGCCGCACAGATACGCAGTATTTT. This translates into CASSFRRTDTQYF.

The rearrangement links TRBV7-8 to TRBJ2-2; 11 nucleotides line up with TRBD2. V gave up 6 bases and J gave up 4 bases; unmatched junction bases: 4. This CDR3 has 15 amino acids. Germline V gene sequence: CDR1 SGHVS, CDR2 FQNEAQ. CDR3 sequence: CASRLSGRGTGELFF. CDR3 coding DNA: TGTGCCAGCAGACTTAGCGGGAGGGGCACCGGGGAGCTGTTTTTT.

V usage is TRBV10-1 and J usage is TRBJ2-1; tentatively, D is TRBD1 (5 bases). The germline V and J ends were trimmed by 3 bases and 6 bases, with 15 bases remaining between them. CDR1 and CDR2 from the germline V gene are WNHNN and SYGVQD (reference sequence). CDR3 length: 15 amino acids. The DNA of the CDR3 is TGCGCCAGCAGTGATCCCTATCGACAGCCCAATGAGCAGTTCTTC. Translation gives CASSDPYRQPNEQFF.

J is TRBJ1-1 and V is TRBV29-1, with 8 bases identical to TRBD1. The J segment lost 10 bases and the V segment lost 7 bases, leaving 11 bases of the junction unmatched. CDR1 is SQVTM and CDR2 is ANQGSEA in the germline V gene. This CDR3 has 12 amino acids. CDR3 residues: CSANTDRGRAFF. In DNA form, the CDR3 reads TGCAGCGCTAATACAGACAGGGGAAGAGCTTTCTTT.

The chain combines TRBV18 with TRBJ1-1; TRBD1 is a possible D gene (5 bases). V lost 2 bases and J 1 base, leaving 5 bases between the germline ends. The CDR3 has 13 amino acids. Germline V gene lookup returns CDR1 KGHSH and CDR2 LQKENI. CDR3 sequence: CASSPTGNTEAFF. The CDR3 nucleotides read TGTGCCAGCTCACCAACAGGGAACACTGAAGCTTTCTTT.